Following are 19 T cell receptor delta chains from one sample sequenced in a study of gamma-delta T cells after stem cell transplantation. TCRdb used CATT to re-call clones from the RT-PCR reads. The sample holds 4,000 to 6,000 delta-chain clones, around 2% seen once. Sequences were obtained from gamma-delta T cells. The source is a human donor. It is not recorded whose cells these are; they may come from a transplant donor.

On this clone: TCRdb lists the protein of a much larger clone for this DNA, which differs at residue 14, so this is likely a read error; the protein given here is translated from the DNA itself. The chain is built from TRDV2 and TRDJ1; 13 bases agree with TRDD3. CDR1 is GEAIGNYY and CDR2 is EKD in the germline V gene. The CDR3 covers 18 residues. This chain's CDR3 is CACDTLTGGYENTYKLIF. The CDR3 nucleotides are TGTGCCTGTGACACGCTGACTGGGGGATACGAGAACACCTATAAACTCATCTTT.

This clone was seen more than once but under ten times. A read error likely explains this, since a far larger clone differs by one base. This CDR3 is also generated by other DNA sequences in the sample. The V gene is TRDV2, the J gene TRDJ1; 13 positions agree with TRDD3. CDR3 length: 18 amino acids. Trimming at V came to 1 base and at J to 0 bases, leaving 7 bases not matched to a gene. CDR1 and CDR2 from the germline V gene are GEAIGNYY and EKD. In DNA, the CDR3 is TGTGCCTGTGACACGCTAACTGGGGGATACGAGAACACCGATAAACTCATCTTT. Its translation is CACDTLTGGYENTDKLIF.

This clone was seen at least ten times. A far more abundant clone sits one base away, making this likely a read error. Different DNA sequences within this sample yield the same CDR3. The J gene is TRDJ1, the V gene TRDV2; no reliable D call. CDR3 length equals 15 residues. CDR1 is GEAIGNYY and CDR2 is EKD in the germline V gene. CDR3 amino acids: CACDTVGVHTDKLIF. The CDR3, as DNA: TGCGCCTGTGACACCGTCGGGGTTCACACCGATAAACTCATCTTT.

Worth noting for this clone: TCRdb pairs this DNA with a much larger clone's protein that differs at residue 3, likely a read error; the protein shown was translated from the DNA. The chain recombines TRDV2 with TRDJ1, with D perhaps matching TRDD3 (6 bases). Per the germline V gene, CDR1 is GEAIGNYY and CDR2 is EKD. CDR3 length: 20 amino acids. CDR3 sequence: CARDTGSLLLGAPVPDKLIF. DNA of the CDR3: TGTGCCCGTGACACAGGGTCTCTTTTGTTGGGGGCCCCCGTACCCGATAAACTCATCTTT.

DNA for the CDR3: TGTGCCTGTTATTCGATTACTGGGGACCTCGATAAACTCATCTTT. It translates to CACYSITGDLDKLIF. The genes are TRDV2 and TRDJ1, with 7 bases aligning to TRDD3. The CDR3 consists of 15 residues. CDR1 is GEAIGNYY and CDR2 is EKD in the germline V gene. After removal of 6 bases from V and 4 bases from J, the junction contained 13 bases not matched to a gene.

Judged by abundance, this clone is medium-sized. This same CDR3 is encoded by further DNA sequences in the sample. The rearrangement uses TRDV2 and TRDJ1; 13 nucleotides line up with TRDD3. Germline V CDR1 and CDR2: GEAIGNYY, EKD. The trim removed 0 bases at V and 0 bases at J, leaving 12 bases unmatched. The CDR3 is 20 amino acids. The CDR3 is CACDTVLLGDTRGYTDKLIF. The CDR3 coding sequence is TGTGCCTGTGACACCGTACTACTGGGGGATACGCGGGGGTACACCGATAAACTCATCTTT.

This clone has a count of ten or more. This likely came from a read error, as a far larger clone is one base away. The chain uses TRDV2 and TRDJ1, with TRDD3 matching 9 bases. The V gene's germline CDR1 is GEAIGNYY and CDR2 EKD. With 5 bases clipped from V and 0 bases from J, the junction kept 12 bases outside the gene matches. CDR3 length: 17 residues. The CDR3 reads CACGGLGDLLNTDKLIF. CDR3 bases: TGTGCCTGTGGCGGACTGGGGGACCTTCTTAACACCGATAAACTCATCTTT.

This clone was seen only a few times. TCRdb's protein, taken from a much larger clone, differs from this DNA's translation at residue 8, likely owing to a read error; the protein displayed comes from the DNA. V and J are TRDV2 and TRDJ1, with D possibly matching TRDD3 (6 bases). There are 17 residues in the CDR3. The ends were cut back, 3 bases at V and 3 bases at J, with 22 bases in the middle. The V gene's germline CDR1 is GEAIGNYY and CDR2 EKD. Here the CDR3 DNA reads TGTGCCTGTGACTCTTTACTGGAGGATACAAACCCCGATAAACTCATCTTT. The encoded protein is CACDSLLEDTNPDKLIF.

With regard to this clone: The protein TCRdb lists belongs to a much larger clone and differs from this DNA's translation at residue 15, which points to a read error; the protein shown is made from the DNA. This chain uses TRDV2 with TRDJ1, with 7 bases matching TRDD3. Germline-derived CDR1 and CDR2 are GEAIGNYY and EKD. The CDR3 loop spans 21 amino acids. The V segment lost 0 bases and the J segment 0 bases; nucleotides outside the gene matches: 21. CDR3 DNA sequence: TGTGCCTGTGACACCGCGGGGCCGCCCCAGGGGTGGGGGACGTACACCGATAAACTCATCTTT. This encodes CACDTAGPPQGWGTYTDKLIF.

A word on this clone: TCRdb shows a much larger clone's protein in place of this DNA's translation, and the two differ at residue 7, likely through a read error; the protein shown is translated from the DNA. The chain has TRDV2 and TRDJ1; TRDD3 matches at 7 bases. V lost 2 bases to trimming and J lost 0 bases; unmatched junction nucleotides: 20. The CDR3 runs to 20 residues. Germline CDR1 GEAIGNYY, CDR2 EKD. This CDR3 reads CACDINIGGPWGIYTDKLIF. In DNA, the CDR3 is TGTGCCTGTGACATCAATATTGGGGGACCCTGGGGCATATACACCGATAAACTCATCTTT.

This clone was seen a handful of times. TCRdb has a much larger clone's protein, which differs at residue 3 from the translation of this DNA, likely because of a read error; what is shown is the protein translated from the DNA. The chain joins TRDV2 to TRDJ1; TRDD3 matches at 12 bases. This CDR3 has 16 residues. The germline V gene encodes CDR1 GEAIGNYY and CDR2 EKD. CDR3 loop: CARDGLLGDTTDKLIF. The CDR3 bases are TGTGCCCGTGACGGGCTACTGGGGGATACAACCGATAAACTCATCTTT.

Remarks on this clone: TCRdb's listed protein matches a much larger clone and diverges from this DNA's translation at residue 10, likely through a read error; the protein shown comes from the DNA. V is TRDV2 and J is TRDJ1; D ambiguous. The germline V and J ends were trimmed by 4 bases and 0 bases, with 23 bases remaining between them. CDR1 GEAIGNYY and CDR2 EKD come from the germline V gene. CDR3 length: 18 residues. The CDR3 region is CACEPLTLLRIHTDKLIF. In nucleotides, the CDR3 is TGTGCCTGTGAACCTCTAACCTTACTGAGGATCCACACCGATAAACTCATCTTT.

A few counts support this clone. TCRdb attributes to this sequence the protein of a much larger clone, which differs from the DNA translation at residue 3; a read error is likely, and the protein displayed is translated from the DNA. The J gene is TRDJ1, the V gene TRDV2; 13 positions match TRDD3. The V gene's germline CDR1 is GEAIGNYY and CDR2 EKD. The CDR3 spans 18 residues. The CDR3 DNA reads as TGTGCCCGTGACACGCTGACTGGGGGATACGAGAACACCGATAAACTCATCTTT. As protein: CARDTLTGGYENTDKLIF.

This clone occurred a few times. At one end the junction does not follow the germline gene, possibly because of a read error. The J gene is TRDJ1, the V gene TRDV2; 11 bases fit TRDD3. The CDR3 runs to 15 residues. Germline V gives CDR1 GEAIGNYY, CDR2 EKD. The chain's CDR3 is CARDGLGDKGDKLIF. The CDR3 nucleotides read TGTGCCCGTGACGGACTGGGGGATAAGGGCGATAAACTCATCTTT.

This clone was recorded a few times. The protein in TCRdb stems from a much larger clone and differs at residue 7 from this DNA's translation, likely a read error; here the protein is translated from the DNA. The rearrangement links TRDV2 to TRDJ1, with 10 bases matching TRDD3. The CDR3 consists of 18 residues. J was trimmed by 2 bases and V by 0 bases; bases with no gene match: 11. CDR1 is GEAIGNYY and CDR2 is EKD in the germline V gene. CDR3 DNA: TGTGCCTGTGACACCGTCGGCAAAACTGGGGGATTTACCGATAAACTCATCTTT. The encoded protein is CACDTVGKTGGFTDKLIF.

On this clone: The protein recorded in TCRdb matches a much larger clone and deviates from this DNA's translation at residue 13, suggesting a read error; the protein here is obtained by translating the DNA. The rearrangement joins TRDV2 to TRDJ1, with 11 bases aligning to TRDD3. Germline CDR1 and CDR2: GEAIGNYY and EKD. The CDR3 is 18 residues long. The V segment lost 0 bases and the J segment 4 bases; nucleotides outside the gene matches: 12. Written as DNA, the CDR3 is TGTGCCTGTGACACCGTAAGTGGGGGATACGCTCGTTTCGATAAACTCATCTTT. Translated, it gives CACDTVSGGYARFDKLIF.

This clone ranks as large. Other nucleotide sequences from this sample produce the same CDR3. V and J are TRDV2 and TRDJ1; 13 positions agree with TRDD3. The J segment lost 11 bases and the V segment lost 2 bases, leaving 13 bases of the junction unmatched. The length of the CDR3 is 16 residues. CDR1 GEAIGNYY and CDR2 EKD come from the germline V gene. The CDR3 protein is CACDKLLGDTAAGLIF. The CDR3 DNA is TGTGCCTGTGACAAGTTACTGGGGGATACGGCGGCAGGGCTCATCTTT.

For this clone: A far larger clone lies a single base away; this is likely a read error. Distinct nucleotide sequences in the sample also encode this CDR3. The V gene is TRDV2, the J gene TRDJ3, with D possibly TRDD3 on 5 matching bases. The CDR3 has 18 amino acids. Per germline, CDR1 GEAIGNYY and CDR2 EKD. The CDR3 nucleotides read TGTGCCTGTGACACCCCCCAGGGGGGTTCCCTGGACACCCGGCAGATGTTTTTC. Translating it yields CACDTPQGGSLDTRQMFF.

A remark on this clone: The protein held in TCRdb is that of a much larger clone and does not match this DNA's translation at residue 3, likely because of a read error; the protein shown is translated from the DNA. This rearrangement joins TRDV2 to TRDJ1; 13 positions agree with TRDD3. There are 18 residues in the CDR3. Germline V gives CDR1 GEAIGNYY, CDR2 EKD. CDR3 sequence (DNA): TGTGCCTATGACACCGTTTCGACTGGGGGATACGACACCGATAAACTCATCTTT. It encodes CAYDTVSTGGYDTDKLIF.